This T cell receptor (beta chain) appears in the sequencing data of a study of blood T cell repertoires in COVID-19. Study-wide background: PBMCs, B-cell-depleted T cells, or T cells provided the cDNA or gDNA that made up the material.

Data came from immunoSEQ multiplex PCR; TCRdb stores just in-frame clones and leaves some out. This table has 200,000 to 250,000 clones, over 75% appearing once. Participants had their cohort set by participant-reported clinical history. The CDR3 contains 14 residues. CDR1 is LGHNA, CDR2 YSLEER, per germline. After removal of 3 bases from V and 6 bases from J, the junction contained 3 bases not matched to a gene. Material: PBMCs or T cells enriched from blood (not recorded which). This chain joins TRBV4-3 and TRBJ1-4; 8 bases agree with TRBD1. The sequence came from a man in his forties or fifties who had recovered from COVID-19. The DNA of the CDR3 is TGCGCCAGCAGCCAGGACAGGGTTGATGAAAAACTGTTTTTT. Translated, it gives CASSQDRVDEKLFF.